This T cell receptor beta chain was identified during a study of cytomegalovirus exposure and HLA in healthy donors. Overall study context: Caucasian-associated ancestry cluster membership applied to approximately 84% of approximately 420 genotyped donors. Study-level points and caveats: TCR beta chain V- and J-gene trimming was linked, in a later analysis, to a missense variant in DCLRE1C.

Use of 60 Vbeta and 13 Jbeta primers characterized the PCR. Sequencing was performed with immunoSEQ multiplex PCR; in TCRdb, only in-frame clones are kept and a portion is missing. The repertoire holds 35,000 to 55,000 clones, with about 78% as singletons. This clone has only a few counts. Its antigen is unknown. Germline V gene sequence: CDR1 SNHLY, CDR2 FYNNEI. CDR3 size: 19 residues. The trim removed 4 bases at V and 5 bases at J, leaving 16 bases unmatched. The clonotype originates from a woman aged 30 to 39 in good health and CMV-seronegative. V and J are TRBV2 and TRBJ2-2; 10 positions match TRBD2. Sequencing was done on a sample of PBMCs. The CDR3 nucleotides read TGTGCCAGCAGTGTCAACAACTTCCTAGCGGGAGTACGGACCGGGGAGCTGTTTTTT. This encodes CASSVNNFLAGVRTGELFF.